These T cell receptor beta chains were read from a single sample in a study of PD-L1 blockade in urothelial cancer. TCRdb keeps only in-frame clones here, not all; method: immunoSEQ multiplex PCR. The repertoire consists of 45,000 to 65,000 clones, with 84% occurring once and the leading ten covering 5.8%. Here the sequenced sample was PBMCs, taken around atezolizumab (anti-PD-L1) treatment. These receptors all stem from a man between 40 and 49 years old with urothelial cancer. Both conserved end residues are part of each CDR3. The D gene is left open where the match is weak. The listing skips clone size in some rows; elsewhere it reads once, few, many or a size class.

>many|TRBJ1-1|TRBV19|.
TGTGCCAGTACGGGGTACGTAGGGGAAGCTTTCTTT
CASTGYVGEAFF
>.|TRBJ2-1|TRBV7-9|TRBD2
TGTGCCAGCAGCTTAAGGCTAGCGGGAGTAGCGGGTGAGCAGTTCTTC
CASSLRLAGVAGEQFF
>few|TRBJ2-2|TRBV27|.
TGTGCCACCCGCGCCCGGTTCGGGGAGCTGTTTTTT
CATRARFGELFF
>.|TRBJ1-2|TRBV29-1|.
TGCAGCGTTGAAGATCGGGGGAGAGGGGAAGGGTATGGCTACACCTTC
CSVEDRGRGEGYGYTF
>.|TRBJ2-5|TRBV28|TRBD1
TGTGCCAGCAGTTTCGTCAGGGGGCCCGAGACCCAGTACTTC
CASSFVRGPETQYF
>.|TRBJ2-7|TRBV30|TRBD1
TGTGCCTGGAGTGGGACAGGAAACGGGCGGGAGCAGTACTTC
CAWSGTGNGREQYF
>.|TRBJ1-1|TRBV29-1|TRBD1
TGCAGCGGAAACGAACAGGGGTCGGACACTGAAGCTTTCTTT
CSGNEQGSDTEAFF
>.|TRBJ2-7|TRBV7-2|.
TGTGCCAGCAGCCTACAGGGGGGGGTCTACGAGCAGTACTTC
CASSLQGGVYEQYF
>.|TRBJ2-1|TRBV9|TRBD2
TGTGCCAGCAGCGCATTGAGCGGGGGGTCCTACAATGAGCAGTTCTTC
CASSALSGGSYNEQFF
>.|TRBJ2-1|TRBV6-7|TRBD2
TGTGCCAGCAGTTACGGGGGGGGTGACAATGAGCAGTTCTTC
CASSYGGGDNEQFF
>once|TRBJ2-1|TRBV5-5|.
TGTGCCAGCAGCTTGTTTGTAATGGGAGGAGAGCAGTTCTTC
CASSLFVMGGEQFF
>.|TRBJ2-5|TRBV7-9|.
TGTGCCTCAGGGGACTTGCGGGAGAGAGAAGAGACCCAGTACTTC
CASGDLREREETQYF
>.|TRBJ2-1|TRBV2|TRBD1
TGTGCCACCAGGACAGGGAGTATAGATGAGCAGTTCTTC
CATRTGSIDEQFF